This T cell receptor (beta chain) was profiled in a study of cytomegalovirus exposure and HLA in healthy donors. 60 Vbeta and 13 Jbeta primers were used in PCR. TCRdb's copy holds only in-frame clones and misses some; the assay was immunoSEQ multiplex PCR. Here the sample spans about 160,000 clones, around four fifths being singletons. Between the trimmed V and J ends, which lost 1 base and 4 bases, there was a span of 5 bases. This CDR3 contains 12 residues. Germline CDR1 is SEHNR and CDR2 is FQNEAQ (reference sequence). General observations from the study: Associated with cytomegalovirus, according to the listing, were 150 to 200 TCR beta chains. Association of a missense DCLRE1C variant with TCR beta V- and J-gene trimming was reported in a later analysis. Cytomegalovirus status was reportedly diagnosed by the classifier with high specificity and sensitivity.

As for this clone: Antigen unknown.

This rearrangement joins TRBV7-9 to TRBJ2-7; D is unresolved. This clonotype was sampled from a man younger than 35 in good health and CMV-seropositive. Sequencing input: PBMCs. The CDR3 DNA follows: TGTGCCAGCAGCTTAGAGCCTTACGAGCAGTACTTC. Protein product: CASSLEPYEQYF.